This TCR beta chain appears in the sequencing data of a study of T cells in localized non-small cell lung cancer. Notes on the study in general: There were a median 57 of the top 100 tumor clones appearing in adjacent lung. In uninvolved adjacent lung, T cell clonality reached its highest value, exceeding tumor. Greater blood T cell density accompanied longer overall survival.

Germline V gene lookup returns CDR1 SGHNT and CDR2 YYREEE (reference sequence). Deletions cut 4 bases from V and 4 bases from J, with 14 bases between. The CDR3 consists of 14 residues. Libraries were prepared by immunoSEQ multiplex PCR; TCRdb keeps only in-frame clonotypes and omits some of them. This table holds fewer than 20,000 clones, around four fifths found once. Remarks on this clone: Its antigen is as yet unknown.

The input for sequencing was peripheral blood, taken before any cancer treatment. V usage is TRBV5-4 and J usage is TRBJ2-5, with D perhaps TRBD1 or TRBD2 (5 bases each). The sequence was obtained from a male donor at least 60 years old with stage III lung adenocarcinoma. The CDR3 DNA sequence: TGTGCCAGCAGCGCACGGGGCGTAGGAGAGACCCAGTACTTC. Protein product: CASSARGVGETQYF.